The clone carrying this T cell receptor beta chain came up a few times. The sample originates from a study of patients and donors after allogeneic stem cell transplantation. TCRdb reprocessed the RT-PCR reads via MiXCR and lists one record per CDR3 protein. Among over 150,000 distinct CDR3 sequences listed, around 30% were seen once. Germline V gene lookup returns CDR1 KGHSH and CDR2 LQKENI. J lost 3 bases, V lost 3 bases, and 5 bases had no gene match. This CDR3 has 15 residues. What was sequenced was blood, either unsorted or a sorted T cell fraction (not recorded which). V usage is TRBV18 and J usage is TRBJ2-1; 7 positions match TRBD2. The source of this sequence is a human donor who was either an allogeneic HSCT recipient or a stem cell or donor lymphocyte infusion donor (not recorded which). It is not recorded whose cells these are; they may come from a transplant donor. As DNA, the CDR3 is TGTGCCAGCTCACCCGGGGACTATTTCTACAATGAGCAGTTCTTC. Encoded protein: CASSPGDYFYNEQFF.